The clone carrying this T cell receptor beta chain was seen more than once but under ten times. The sample belongs to a study of blood T cell repertoires in COVID-19. The overall study: Samples came from the United States, Italy and Spain, spanning acute and convalescent COVID-19. PBMCs, B-cell-depleted T cells, or T cells provided the cDNA or gDNA that made up the material.

Authors' processing steps: Amplification of reference gene primers provided the estimated nucleated cell counts. Measured with immunoSEQ multiplex PCR; TCRdb has only the in-frame clones, and not every one. V, J and clone size are taken as reported in that table, and D and trimming were inferred from the DNA itself. The top ten clones hold 35% to 45% of a sample with 70,000 or so clones, 60% to 75% of them seen once. Germline V lookup: CDR1 LNHNV, CDR2 YYDKDF (reference sequence). The CDR3 has 16 amino acids. Losses at the gene ends were 0 bases for V and 0 bases for J; bases not matched to a gene: 2.

The sample consisted of peripheral blood. V usage is TRBV15 and J usage is TRBJ1-5; the match to TRBD1 covers 7 bases. This clonotype was sampled from a woman in her 70s with acute or convalescent COVID-19. The DNA of the CDR3 is TGTGCCACCAGCAGAGAGAGACAGGGTAGCAATCAGCCCCAGCATTTT. Encoded protein: CATSRERQGSNQPQHF.